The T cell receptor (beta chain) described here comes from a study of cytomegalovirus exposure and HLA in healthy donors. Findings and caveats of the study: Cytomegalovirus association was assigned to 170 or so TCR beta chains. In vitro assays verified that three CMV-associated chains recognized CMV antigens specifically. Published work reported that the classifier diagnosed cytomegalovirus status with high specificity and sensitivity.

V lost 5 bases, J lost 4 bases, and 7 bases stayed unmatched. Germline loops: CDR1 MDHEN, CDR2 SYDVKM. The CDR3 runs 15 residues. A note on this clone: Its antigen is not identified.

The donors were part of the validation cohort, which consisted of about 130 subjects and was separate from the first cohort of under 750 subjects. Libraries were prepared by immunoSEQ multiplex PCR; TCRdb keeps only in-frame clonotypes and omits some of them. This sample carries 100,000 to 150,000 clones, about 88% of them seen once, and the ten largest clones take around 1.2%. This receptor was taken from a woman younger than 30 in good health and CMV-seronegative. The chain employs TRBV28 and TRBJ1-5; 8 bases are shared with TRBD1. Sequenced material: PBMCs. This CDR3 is CASSDGQGRNQPQHF. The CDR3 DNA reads TGTGCCAGCAGTGACGGACAGGGTAGGAATCAGCCCCAGCATTTT. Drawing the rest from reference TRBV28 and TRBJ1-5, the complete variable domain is DVKVTQSSRYLVKRTGEKVFLECVQDMDHENMFWYRQDPGLGLRLIYFSYDVKMKEKGDIPEGYSVSREKKERFSLILESASTNQTSMYLCASSDGQGRNQPQHFGDGTRLSIL.